Listed here are 26 T cell receptor beta chains from one sample, sequenced in a study of blood T cell repertoires in COVID-19. The repertoire was sequenced with immunoSEQ multiplex PCR; TCRdb's copy has only in-frame clones and lacks some. The table lists about 130,000 clones, around 80% of them singletons. Sequencing was carried out using peripheral blood. Receptors originate from a man under 40 with COVID-19, enrolled during active disease.

The rearrangement uses TRBV6-6 and TRBJ1-1; possible D gene TRBD1, 5 bases. The germline V gene has CDR1 MNHNY and CDR2 SVGAGI (reference sequence). Trimming took off 0 bases at V and 5 bases at J, with 10 bases between the two ends. CDR3 length equals 14 residues. As DNA, the CDR3 is TGTGCCAGCAGTTACTCGGGGGGGGAAACTGAAGCTTTCTTT. This codes for CASSYSGGETEAFF.

The chain uses TRBV4-1 and TRBJ1-4, with TRBD1 identical over 7 bases. Germline V gene sequence: CDR1 MGHRA, CDR2 YSYEKL. V trimming: 2 bases; J trimming: 1 base; junction bases outside the gene matches: 7. The CDR3 is 17 amino acids. The CDR3 DNA reads TGCGCCAGCAGCCAACCCGACGCAGGGGGAACTAATGAAAAACTGTTTTTT. Encoded protein: CASSQPDAGGTNEKLFF.

J is TRBJ2-3 and V is TRBV28; 7 positions match TRBD2. CDR3 size: 14 residues. V gave up 6 bases and J gave up 1 base; unmatched junction bases: 4. Germline V gene sequence: CDR1 MDHEN, CDR2 SYDVKM. CDR3 residues: CASSLGGGTDTQYF. In DNA, the CDR3 is TGTGCCAGCAGCCTGGGAGGGGGCACAGATACGCAGTATTTT.

This chain joins TRBV6-5 and TRBJ2-3; 8 nucleotides match TRBD1. This CDR3 comprises 15 residues. The J segment lost 11 bases and the V segment lost 6 bases, leaving 16 bases of the junction unmatched. Germline lookup yields CDR1 MNHEY and CDR2 SVGAGI. The CDR3 is CASSLDRGSVQGQYF. The CDR3 DNA reads TGTGCCAGCAGCCTCGACAGGGGCAGTGTTCAGGGGCAGTATTTT.

The rearrangement joins TRBV6-1 to TRBJ1-2, with D uncertain. CDR1 is MNHNS and CDR2 is SASEGT in the germline V gene. This CDR3 spans 14 amino acids. V was pared by 0 bases and J by 3 bases, with 8 bases between. The CDR3 protein is CASSEAGIDYGYTF. The DNA for the CDR3 is TGTGCCAGCAGTGAAGCCGGGATCGACTATGGCTACACCTTC.

The chain links TRBV4-1 to TRBJ2-7; weak D call: TRBD2 (5 bases). Germline lookup yields CDR1 MGHRA and CDR2 YSYEKL. The CDR3 is 13 residues long. Trimming cost V 4 bases and J 4 bases, with 11 bases left between them. The CDR3 sequence is CASSPAGGYEQYF. The CDR3, as DNA: TGCGCCAGCAGCCCGGCAGGAGGATACGAGCAGTACTTC.

V gene TRBV6-5 combines with J gene TRBJ2-1; D may be TRBD1 (6 bases). This CDR3 is 12 amino acids long. V was trimmed by 7 bases and J by 11 bases, leaving 15 bases between them. Germline values: CDR1 MNHEY, CDR2 SVGAGI. The CDR3 DNA follows: TGTGCCAGCACAGATGGGGGCAGGAAGCAGTTCTTC. Translation gives CASTDGGRKQFF.

The chain uses TRBV12-3 or TRBV12-4 and TRBJ1-2; perhaps TRBD1 as D (5 bases). The V and J ends lost 11 bases and 6 bases respectively, with 16 bases between them. The CDR3 contains 12 residues. In DNA, the CDR3 is TGTGCCGGTCGAGGAGGGGATAATGGCTACACCTTC. This translates into CAGRGGDNGYTF.

For this clone: The sample contains more than one DNA sequence encoding this CDR3. The chain employs TRBV27 and TRBJ2-7, with 14 bases lining up with TRBD2. The CDR3 loop spans 15 amino acids. CDR1 is MNHEY and CDR2 is SMNVEV in the germline V gene (reference sequence). The V and J ends lost 4 bases and 5 bases, in that order; junction bases with no gene match: 4. Here the CDR3 reads CASSSGLAGVHEQYF. The CDR3 DNA follows: TGTGCCAGCAGTTCGGGACTAGCGGGAGTCCACGAGCAGTACTTC.

This clone was detected only once. J is TRBJ1-2 and V is TRBV11-3; D unresolved. The CDR3 consists of 16 residues. V was shortened by 5 bases and J by 2 bases, with 18 bases between the two germline ends. Germline values: CDR1 SGHNT, CDR2 YENEEA. The CDR3 sequence: CASSPPSGRLNYGYTF. The CDR3 DNA reads as TGTGCCAGCAGCCCCCCCTCGGGGAGGCTGAACTATGGCTACACCTTC.

The V and J genes are TRBV4-1 and TRBJ2-1, with TRBD2 matching over 9 bases. Germline assignment: CDR1 MGHRA and CDR2 YSYEKL. This CDR3 contains 16 residues. The trim removed 7 bases at V and 4 bases at J, leaving 11 bases unmatched. The CDR3 DNA sequence: TGCGCCAGCACCGGACCTCTCGCGGGAGGGTACAATGAGCAGTTCTTC. This codes for CASTGPLAGGYNEQFF.

This clone was observed a few times. V gene TRBV7-2 combines with J gene TRBJ2-2, with TRBD1 identical over 9 bases. The V segment lost 5 bases and the J segment 6 bases; nucleotides outside the gene matches: 4. The CDR3 runs to 14 residues. CDR1 is SGHTA, CDR2 FQGNSA, per germline. The CDR3 DNA is TGTGCCAGCAGCGCGGGACAGGGTCCCGGGGAGCTGTTTTTT. Encoded protein: CASSAGQGPGELFF.

This clone was observed a few times. The chain uses TRBV3-1 (or the pseudogene TRBV3-2) and TRBJ2-7; 13 bases agree with TRBD2. The J segment lost 3 bases and the V segment lost 4 bases, leaving 3 bases of the junction unmatched. The CDR3 totals 15 residues. Germline V lookup: CDR1 LGHDT, CDR2 YNNKEL (reference sequence). The CDR3 DNA reads TGTGCCAGCAGCCGGACTAGCGGGAGTATCTACGAGCAGTACTTC. This encodes CASSRTSGSIYEQYF.

This chain uses TRBV29-1 with TRBJ1-4, with no clear D. Trimming took off 6 bases at V and 3 bases at J, with 11 bases between the two ends. The CDR3 is 13 amino acids. CDR1 and CDR2 from the germline V gene are SQVTM and ANQGSEA. This chain's CDR3 is CSVDGGSNEKLFF. The CDR3 DNA is TGCAGCGTGGATGGAGGGTCTAATGAAAAACTGTTTTTT. Using reference TRBV29-1 and TRBJ1-4 for the parts outside the CDR3, the full variable domain is SAVISQKPSRDICQRGTSLTIQCQVDSQVTMMFWYRQQPGQSLTLIATANQGSEATYESGFVIDKFPISRPNLTFSTLTVSNMSPEDSSIYLCSVDGGSNEKLFFGSGTQLSVL.

This clone has just a few counts. This same CDR3 is encoded by further DNA sequences in the sample. The chain recombines TRBV18 with TRBJ1-2; D is perhaps TRBD1 (6 bases). CDR3 length: 13 amino acids. CDR1 is KGHSH, CDR2 LQKENI, per germline. Trimming shortened V by 0 bases and J by 5 bases, and 7 bases separated the two germline ends. The CDR3 region is CASSPPDRYGYTF. The CDR3 nucleotides are TGTGCCAGCTCACCACCGGACAGATATGGCTACACCTTC.

This sequence joins TRBV4-1 and TRBJ1-2, with D possibly being TRBD1 (6 bases). Trimming stripped 0 bases from V and 5 bases from J, with 13 bases between. The CDR3 is 15 residues long. Germline values: CDR1 MGHRA, CDR2 YSYEKL. CDR3 sequence reads: CASSQDWPQGYGYTF. In DNA, the CDR3 is TGCGCCAGCAGCCAAGATTGGCCACAGGGTTATGGCTACACCTTC.

The CDR3 bases are TGTGCCAGCAGCTCCCCGGCCGGGGACACTGAAGCTTTCTTT. Protein: CASSSPAGDTEAFF. This rearrangement joins TRBV7-9 to TRBJ1-1; no firm D call. Trimming cost V 4 bases and J 3 bases, with 12 bases left between them. The CDR3 length is 14 residues. Germline loops: CDR1 SEHNR, CDR2 FQNEAQ (reference sequence).

The rearrangement joins TRBV6-1 to TRBJ2-1; 11 bases line up with TRBD2. CDR3 length: 16 amino acids. Germline CDR1 and CDR2: MNHNS and SASEGT. V was pared by 3 bases and J by 6 bases, with 7 bases of the junction left unmatched. CDR3 residues: CASSERTSGGGNEQFF. DNA for the CDR3: TGTGCCAGCAGTGAGCGTACTAGCGGGGGAGGCAATGAGCAGTTCTTC.

The rearrangement joins TRBV6-6 to TRBJ1-5, with 9 bases matching TRBD1. CDR1 is MNHNY and CDR2 is SVGAGI in the germline V gene (reference sequence). The CDR3 extends over 16 amino acids. Germline trimming cut 2 bases from V and 6 bases from J; bases unmatched to any gene: 8. CDR3 DNA sequence: TGTGCCAGCAGTTACCACGGACAGGGGAGGGCTCAGCCCCAGCATTTT. Amino acids: CASSYHGQGRAQPQHF.

The rearrangement joins TRBV20-1 to TRBJ2-7; TRBD2 might be the D (7 bases). The V end lost 4 bases, the J end lost 9 bases, and 25 bases lay between the germline ends. This CDR3 spans 15 amino acids. The germline gives CDR1 DFQATT, CDR2 SNEGSKA (reference sequence). In DNA form, the CDR3 reads TGCAGTGCTATTGACGGGGGAGGGGGTGGATTAGGGCAGTACTTC. Translated, it gives CSAIDGGGGGLGQYF.

The chain carries TRBV5-1 and TRBJ1-2; D not certain. Per the germline V gene, CDR1 is SGHRS and CDR2 is YFSETQ. This CDR3 region has 15 residues. Trimming stripped 1 base from V and 3 bases from J, with 13 bases between. CDR3 protein: CASSLSAGADYGYTF. CDR3 coding DNA: TGCGCCAGCAGCTTGTCTGCGGGCGCGGACTATGGCTACACCTTC. The full variable domain, rest sourced from reference TRBV5-1 and TRBJ1-2, is KAGVTQTPRYLIKTRGQQVTLSCSPISGHRSVSWYQQTPGQGLQFLFEYFSETQRNKGNFPGRFSGRQFSNSRSEMNVSTLELGDSALYLCASSLSAGADYGYTFGSGTRLTVV.

The chain recombines TRBV4-2 with TRBJ2-3; weak D call: TRBD2 (7 bases). Trimming pared 0 bases from V and 0 bases from J, leaving 19 bases between. The CDR3 is 19 amino acids. Germline V CDR1 and CDR2: LGHNA, YNFKEQ. DNA of the CDR3: TGTGCCAGCAGCCAAGAGCGGGGGCCCTTCGCCTTTAGCACAGATACGCAGTATTTT. This sequence encodes CASSQERGPFAFSTDTQYF.

The chain couples TRBV5-1 to TRBJ2-7; 13 nucleotides match TRBD2. The CDR3 has 14 amino acids. Germline CDR1 and CDR2: SGHRS and YFSETQ. The V segment lost 4 bases and the J segment 5 bases; nucleotides outside the gene matches: 3. The CDR3 DNA is TGCGCCAGCAGCACTAGCGGGGGGGCCAACGAGCAGTACTTC. Amino acid sequence: CASSTSGGANEQYF.

This chain links TRBV3-1 (or the pseudogene TRBV3-2) with TRBJ1-2; D might be TRBD1 (5 bases). The V end was cut by 0 bases, the J end by 8 bases, with 25 bases between. This CDR3 spans 18 amino acids. From germline, CDR1 is LGHDT and CDR2 YNNKEL (reference sequence). The CDR3 loop reads CASSQEIVGGIPLGGYTF. The CDR3 DNA reads TGTGCCAGCAGCCAAGAGATTGTGGGGGGGATACCCCTAGGGGGCTACACCTTC.

V gene TRBV15 combines with J gene TRBJ1-2; no definite D call. Germline V gene data show CDR1 as LNHNV and CDR2 as YYDKDF (reference sequence). Trimming pared 1 base from V and 1 base from J, leaving 10 bases between. There are 15 residues in the CDR3. DNA for the CDR3: TGTGCCACCAGCAGAGGACTGCCGATTAACTATGGCTACACCTTC. It specifies CATSRGLPINYGYTF.

The chain employs TRBV28 and TRBJ1-6, with 9 positions matching TRBD1. Germline-derived CDR1 and CDR2 are MDHEN and SYDVKM. V was clipped by 2 bases and J by 9 bases; unmatched bases: 8. The CDR3 is 16 residues long. CDR3 loop: CASSLGAGTGFSPLHF. The CDR3 DNA reads as TGTGCCAGCAGTTTAGGTGCCGGGACAGGGTTTTCACCCCTCCACTTT.